This T cell receptor (beta chain) emerged from a study of T-cell memory formation after mild COVID-19. On the study more broadly: TCR clusters largely stayed donor specific.

This clonotype was counted only a few times. The target antigen is unknown. General observations from the study: Day 15 to 85 contracting clones showed balanced CD4/CD8; day 15 to 37 expanders favored CD4+. Chiefly within CM and EM were the contracting CD4+ clones; CD8+ ones were within EMRA. Some SARS-CoV-2-responding clones were already detected in memory before infection.

CDR3 length: 15 residues. The V gene end was trimmed by 6 bases and the J gene end by 5 bases; junction bases not matched to a gene: 5. Germline V CDR1 and CDR2: MNHEY, SVGAGI. TCRdb recomputed calls from the 5' RACE reads with MiXCR, one row per CDR3 protein. The sample has about 290,000 distinct CDR3 sequences, roughly 18% seen once; the top ten hold around 23%. This TCR was sampled from a man aged 18 to 30 who had mild COVID-19 (a few samples of this study predate the infection). Cell type and time point are not known. The sample taken for sequencing was PBMCs or a T cell subset sorted from them (not recorded which). The rearrangement links TRBV6-5 to TRBJ2-1, with 12 bases fitting TRBD2. The CDR3 is CASSHTSGGNNEQFF. The DNA of the CDR3 is TGTGCCAGCAGCCATACTAGCGGGGGGAACAATGAGCAGTTCTTC.